Sequencing of this TCR beta chain was carried out in a study of tumor-infiltrating lymphocytes in oesophageal squamous cell carcinoma. This clonotype was observed a handful of times. A single record per CDR3 protein comes from TCRdb applying MiXCR to the PCR reads. The sample records roughly 15,000 distinct CDR3 sequences, about 50% being singletons. Germline V gives CDR1 SGHTA, CDR2 FQGNSA. The CDR3 extends over 14 amino acids. The sequenced sample consisted of esophageal tumor tissue. The clonotype originates from a male donor with esophageal squamous cell carcinoma. The chain uses TRBV7-2 and TRBJ2-5; 8 nucleotides align to TRBD2. The closer fit of TRBJ2-7 to the DNA end suggests the J call may be wrong. Here the CDR3 reads CASSLGGGSGEQYF. The CDR3 bases are TGTGCCAGCAGCTTAGGCGGGGGGAGCGGCGAGCAGTACTTC.